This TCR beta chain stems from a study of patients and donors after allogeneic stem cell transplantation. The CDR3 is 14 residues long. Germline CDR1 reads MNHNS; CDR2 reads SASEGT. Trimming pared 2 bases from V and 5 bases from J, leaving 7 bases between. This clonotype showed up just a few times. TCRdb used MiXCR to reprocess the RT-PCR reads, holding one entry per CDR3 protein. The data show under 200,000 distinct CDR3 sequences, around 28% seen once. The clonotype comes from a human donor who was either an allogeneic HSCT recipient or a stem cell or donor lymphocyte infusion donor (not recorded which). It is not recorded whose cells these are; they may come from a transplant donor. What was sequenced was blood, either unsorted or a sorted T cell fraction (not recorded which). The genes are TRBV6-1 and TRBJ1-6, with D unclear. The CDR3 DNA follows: TGTGCCAGCAGTGAATACACCGATAATTCACCCCTCCACTTT. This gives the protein CASSEYTDNSPLHF.